This entry lists 18 T cell receptor beta chains sequenced from one sample in a study of early T cells in non-severe SARS-CoV-2 infection. MiXCR, applied by TCRdb to the 5' RACE reads, yields one record per CDR3 protein. Here the sample spans 30,000 to 35,000 distinct CDR3 sequences, around 7% being singletons. The sample consisted of whole blood. These receptors all come from an adult who was a healthcare worker with PCR-confirmed SARS-CoV-2 infection or an uninfected control (not recorded which).

A few counts support this clonotype. The chain recombines TRBV18 with TRBJ1-3; TRBD1 agrees at 7 bases. V was clipped by 3 bases and J by 2 bases; unmatched bases: 4. CDR1 and CDR2 from the germline V gene are KGHSH and LQKENI. This CDR3 comprises 15 residues. The CDR3 here is CASSPPTGAGNTIYF. As DNA, the CDR3 is TGTGCCAGCTCACCCCCTACAGGGGCTGGAAACACCATATATTTT. The variable domain in full, completed from reference TRBV18 and TRBJ1-3, reads NAGVMQNPRHLVRRRGQEARLRCSPMKGHSHVYWYRQLPEEGLKFMVYLQKENIIDESGMPKERFSAEFPKEGPSILRIQQVVRGDSAAYFCASSPPTGAGNTIYFGEGSWLTVV.

This clonotype was detected a few times. The V call is TRBV7-2, the J call TRBJ2-5; TRBD2 might be the D (6 bases). CDR1 is SGHTA, CDR2 FQGNSA, per germline. The V end lost 5 bases, the J end lost 4 bases, and 14 bases lay between the germline ends. The CDR3 has 14 amino acids. Here the CDR3 DNA reads TGTGCCAGCAGCAAAGGCCCGGGAGCAGAGACCCAGTACTTC. Translated, it gives CASSKGPGAETQYF.

This clonotype was counted ten times or more. The chain couples TRBV6-6 to TRBJ1-6; tentative D call: TRBD1 (5 bases). CDR3 length: 14 amino acids. V dropped 4 bases and J dropped 12 bases, with 16 bases sitting between them. The V gene's germline CDR1 is MNHNY and CDR2 SVGAGI (reference sequence). CDR3 nucleotide sequence: TGTGCCAGCAGTTGGGAGGGGCCCGGCGTACCCCTCCACTTT. Its protein product is CASSWEGPGVPLHF.

The table lists this clonotype with many counts. The V gene is TRBV4-3, the J gene TRBJ1-2; D gene unclear. In germline, CDR1 is LGHNA, CDR2 YSLEER. This CDR3 is built from 14 residues. V lost 2 bases and J lost 5, with 12 bases in between. The CDR3 is CASSQSELQYGYTF. Here the CDR3 DNA reads TGCGCCAGCAGCCAAAGTGAACTGCAGTATGGCTACACCTTC.

Many counts were recorded for this clonotype. The rearrangement uses TRBV29-1 and TRBJ2-7, with TRBD1 as a possible D gene (5 bases). The germline gives CDR1 SQVTM, CDR2 ANQGSEA. The CDR3 runs to 11 residues. The V end was cut by 5 bases, the J end by 6 bases, with 11 bases between. CDR3 DNA sequence: TGCAGCGTTAATCAGGGTGCCGAGCAGTACTTC. This sequence encodes CSVNQGAEQYF.

This clonotype was counted ten times or more. This rearrangement joins TRBV19 to TRBJ2-3; D is undetermined. From germline, CDR1 is LNHDA and CDR2 SQIVND (reference sequence). This CDR3 is built from 14 residues. The V end lost 3 bases, the J end lost 0 bases, and 7 bases lay between the germline ends. CDR3 coding DNA: TGTGCCAGTAGTATTCAGGATAGCACAGATACGCAGTATTTT. Translating gives CASSIQDSTDTQYF. Based on the CDR3 plus reference TRBV19 and TRBJ2-3, the full variable domain is DGGITQSPKYLFRKEGQNVTLSCEQNLNHDAMYWYRQDPGQGLRLIYYSQIVNDFQKGDIAEGYSVSREKKESFPLTVTSAQKNPTAFYLCASSIQDSTDTQYFGPGTRLTVL.

The table lists this clonotype with many counts. The chain couples TRBV4-1 to TRBJ1-3; D uncertain. The ends were cut back, 0 bases at V and 4 bases at J, with 1 base in the middle. Germline assignment: CDR1 MGHRA and CDR2 YSYEKL. The CDR3 runs 12 residues. CDR3 DNA sequence: TGCGCCAGCAGCCAAGAAGGAAACACCATATATTTT. Translating it yields CASSQEGNTIYF.

V is TRBV29-1 and J is TRBJ2-3; possibly TRBD1 for D (6 bases). The V gene's germline CDR1 is SQVTM and CDR2 ANQGSEA. The ends were cut back, 7 bases at V and 1 base at J, with 15 bases in the middle. CDR3 length: 14 residues. CDR3 residues: CSAHQGLGTDTQYF. In nucleotides, the CDR3 is TGCAGCGCCCACCAGGGGCTTGGCACAGATACGCAGTATTTT.

This clonotype ranks as medium-sized. The genes are TRBV7-2 and TRBJ2-1, with 10 bases that match TRBD2. V lost 1 base to trimming and J lost 9 bases; unmatched junction nucleotides: 6. Germline V CDR1 and CDR2: SGHTA, FQGNSA. The CDR3 contains 15 residues. DNA for the CDR3: TGTGCCAGCAGCTTAGGGCTAGCGGGAGTACTTGAGCAGTTCTTC. This codes for CASSLGLAGVLEQFF.

This clonotype appeared many times. The V call is TRBV9, the J call TRBJ2-5; tentatively, D is TRBD2 (5 bases). The CDR3 contains 17 residues. In germline, CDR1 is SGDLS, CDR2 YYNGEE. The ends were cut back, 0 bases at V and 5 bases at J, with 20 bases in the middle. CDR3 loop: CASSVGPGGRFPETQYF. The CDR3 DNA follows: TGTGCCAGCAGCGTAGGCCCCGGAGGACGGTTTCCCGAGACCCAGTACTTC.

This clonotype has ten or more counts. This chain connects TRBV20-1 to TRBJ1-4, with 11 bases identical to TRBD1. The length of the CDR3 is 15 residues. The V gene end was trimmed by 0 bases and the J gene end by 7 bases; junction bases not matched to a gene: 4. CDR1 is DFQATT, CDR2 SNEGSKA, per germline (reference sequence). CDR3 bases: TGCAGTGCTAGAGATATGGGGACAGGGGGTGAAAAACTGTTTTTT. Translated: CSARDMGTGGEKLFF.

This clonotype has only a few counts. The gene calls are TRBV5-4 and TRBJ2-1, with TRBD2 identical over 8 bases. The V gene's germline CDR1 is SGHNT and CDR2 YYREEE (reference sequence). With V trimmed by 0 bases and J by 4 bases, 9 bases remained unmatched. CDR3 length equals 17 residues. CDR3: CASSLVIAGIGYNEQFF. In DNA, the CDR3 is TGTGCCAGCAGCTTGGTGATAGCGGGAATAGGATACAATGAGCAGTTCTTC. The whole variable domain, filled in from reference TRBV5-4 and TRBJ2-1, reads ETGVTQSPTHLIKTRGQQVTLRCSSQSGHNTVSWYQQALGQGPQFIFQYYREEENGRGNFPPRFSGLQFPNYSSELNVNALELDDSALYLCASSLVIAGIGYNEQFFGPGTRLTVL.

The V call is TRBV6-1, the J call TRBJ2-2; a possible D gene is TRBD1 (6 bases). Deletions cut 5 bases from V and 7 bases from J, with 14 bases between. Germline CDR1 reads MNHNS; CDR2 reads SASEGT. This CDR3 region has 14 residues. CDR3 region: CASSPRQEDGELFF. For the CDR3, the DNA is TGTGCCAGCAGTCCTCGACAGGAGGACGGGGAGCTGTTTTTT.

The chain couples TRBV20-1 to TRBJ2-1; 8 positions agree with TRBD2. CDR3 size: 17 residues. Germline CDR1 DFQATT, CDR2 SNEGSKA (reference sequence). Trimming cost V 5 bases and J 0 bases; bases outside gene matches: 12. The CDR3 sequence: CSAPLAGYHSSYNEQFF. In DNA, the CDR3 is TGCAGTGCTCCCCTAGCGGGTTACCATAGCTCCTACAATGAGCAGTTCTTC.

This clonotype showed up many times. The gene calls are TRBV15 and TRBJ2-1; 8 nucleotides match TRBD2. The V gene end was trimmed by 0 bases and the J gene end by 2 bases; junction bases not matched to a gene: 3. This CDR3 has 16 residues. The V gene's germline CDR1 is LNHNV and CDR2 YYDKDF (reference sequence). The DNA of the CDR3 is TGTGCCACCAGCAGAGAGGCGCGGGGGGCCTACAATGAGCAGTTCTTC. It yields the protein CATSREARGAYNEQFF. The whole variable domain, filled in from reference TRBV15 and TRBJ2-1, reads DAMVIQNPRYQVTQFGKPVTLSCSQTLNHNVMYWYQQKSSQAPKLLFHYYDKDFNNEADTPDNFQSRRPNTSFCFLDIRSPGLGDTAMYLCATSREARGAYNEQFFGPGTRLTVL.

This clonotype was counted ten times or more. The chain has TRBV29-1 and TRBJ2-7; 8 nucleotides align to TRBD1. Germline V gene data show CDR1 as SQVTM and CDR2 as ANQGSEA. The CDR3 consists of 13 residues. V trimming: 5 bases; J trimming: 6 bases; junction bases outside the gene matches: 9. The CDR3 nucleotides read TGCAGCGTTTCTGGACAGGGACGGACCGAGCAGTACTTC. It translates to CSVSGQGRTEQYF.

The count of this clonotype is one. The chain has TRBV13 and TRBJ1-1; D gene unclear. This CDR3 comprises 13 residues. The germline V gene has CDR1 PRHDT and CDR2 FYEKMQ (reference sequence). Trimming left V 3 bases short and J 0 bases short, with 5 bases between. The CDR3 region has the DNA TGTGCCAGCAGCTTGGAAATGAACACTGAAGCTTTCTTT. Protein sequence: CASSLEMNTEAFF.

This clonotype was counted at least ten times. V usage is TRBV20-1 and J usage is TRBJ1-4, with no clear D. V lost 6 bases, J lost 8 bases, and 13 bases lay in between. The CDR3 has 12 residues. In germline, CDR1 is DFQATT, CDR2 SNEGSKA (reference sequence). In nucleotides, the CDR3 is TGCAGTGCCACGGAGAGGAGGGAAAAACTGTTTTTT. Amino acids: CSATERREKLFF.